The clone carrying this T cell receptor (beta chain) has at least ten counts. What it binds is unknown. Genomic DNA served as template for TCR beta VDJ and CDR3 profiling. TCRdb reanalysed the reads using MiXCR and keeps one entry per CDR3 protein. Of approximately 200,000 distinct CDR3 sequences listed, roughly 57% are singletons. The data were taken from a study of CD8+CD57+ T cells in acquired aplastic anemia. The study's findings and limits: Researchers reported that CD8+ Simpson's diversity was not significantly different in patients versus controls.

This CDR3 comprises 14 residues. The germline gives CDR1 SGHNT, CDR2 YYREEE (reference sequence). The V segment lost 5 bases and the J segment 6 bases; nucleotides outside the gene matches: 5. The specimen sequenced was sorted CD4+, CD8+, or CD8+CD57+ T cells (not recorded which) from PBMCs. The rearrangement joins TRBV5-4 to TRBJ1-4, with TRBD1 matching 9 bases. This TCR derives from a human donor in good health. The CDR3, as DNA: TGTGCCAGCAGGACGACAGGGGGAGATGAAAAACTGTTTTTT. This translates into CASRTTGGDEKLFF.